The 29 T cell receptor beta chains presented below share a single source sample, sequenced in a study of T cell repertoires in cytomegalovirus infection. TCRdb independently ran MiXCR on the reads; one entry per CDR3 protein. This sample carries approximately 990,000 distinct CDR3 sequences, 31% of them seen once, and the ten largest clones take about 14%. Their antigen targets remain unknown. Sequenced material: cultured CD8+ T cells from PBMCs, taken from culture after CMV antigen stimulation. The receptors shown here come from a human donor in good health (CMV status not recorded). Some clones in this sample may be carry-over from other donors' samples.

The chain recombines TRBV6-6 with TRBJ2-6; tentative D call: TRBD2 (5 bases). Germline V gives CDR1 MNHNY, CDR2 SVGAGI (reference sequence). V lost 2 bases and J lost 1, with 21 bases in between. CDR3 length: 20 amino acids. The CDR3 here is CASSYPRGTPRGSGANVLTF. The CDR3 DNA is TGTGCCAGCAGTTACCCTCGGGGAACTCCTCGAGGGTCTGGGGCCAACGTCCTGACTTTC.

The rearrangement links TRBV6-2 or TRBV6-3 to TRBJ2-1; either TRBD1 or TRBD2 may supply D (5 bases each). The CDR3 contains 16 residues. The germline CDR1 and CDR2 sequences are MNHEY and SVGEGT. V lost 1 base and J lost 0, with 10 bases in between. The CDR3 DNA sequence: TGTGCCAGCAGTTACTTAGTGGGGGTCTCCTACAATGAGCAGTTCTTC. This sequence encodes CASSYLVGVSYNEQFF.

The rearrangement links TRBV4-1 to TRBJ2-1; 12 nucleotides match TRBD2. The germline CDR1 and CDR2 sequences are MGHRA and YSYEKL. The CDR3 contains 15 residues. V was clipped by 3 bases and J by 9 bases; unmatched bases: 6. In DNA form, the CDR3 reads TGCGCCAGCAGCCAGACTAGCGGGGGATTTGGTGAGCAGTTCTTC. Translated, it gives CASSQTSGGFGEQFF.

This clonotype was counted between two and nine times. The chain couples TRBV19 to TRBJ1-5; D uncertain. Germline V gene data show CDR1 as LNHDA and CDR2 as SQIVND (reference sequence). V was pared by 1 base and J by 2 bases, with 15 bases between. CDR3 size: 17 residues. CDR3 sequence (DNA): TGTGCCAGTAGTATAGCCAGTCATAGAAGCGGCAATCAGCCCCAGCATTTT. This codes for CASSIASHRSGNQPQHF.

The sample holds one count of this clonotype. The chain carries TRBV28 and TRBJ2-7; TRBD2 aligns across 9 bases. CDR1 and CDR2 (germline): MDHEN, SYDVKM. The CDR3 runs to 14 residues. CDR3 sequence (DNA): TGTGCCGGCAGTGCGGGACTAGCCTCCTACGAGCAGTACGTC. Translating gives CAGSAGLASYEQYV.

The table lists this clonotype with a few counts. The chain recombines TRBV2 with TRBJ2-3, with 14 bases matching TRBD2. This CDR3 has 18 residues. Germline V lookup: CDR1 SNHLY, CDR2 FYNNEI. Trimming took 9 bases from V and 1 from J; bases not matched to a gene: 12. The CDR3 DNA sequence: TGTGCCAGGAAAGGGACTAGCGGGGGAGACTACCGCACAGATACGCAGTATTTT. Translation: CARKGTSGGDYRTDTQYF. Supplemented by reference TRBV2 and TRBJ2-3, the full variable domain reads EPEVTQTPSHQVTQMGQEVILRCVPISNHLYFYWYRQILGQKVEFLVSFYNNEISEKSEIFDDQFSVERPDGSNFTLKIRSTKLEDSAMYFCARKGTSGGDYRTDTQYFGPGTRLTVL.

This clonotype occurred many times. The chain couples TRBV7-2 to TRBJ2-3; 7 positions match TRBD1. There are 15 residues in the CDR3. Germline V lookup: CDR1 SGHTA, CDR2 FQGNSA. J was trimmed by 2 bases and V by 6 bases; bases with no gene match: 8. The CDR3 protein is CASSSTGLFTDTQYF. For the CDR3, the DNA is TGTGCCAGCAGTTCGACAGGGCTTTTCACAGATACGCAGTATTTT.

The chain combines TRBV6-8 with TRBJ2-3, with TRBD2 identical over 7 bases. V was pared by 8 bases and J by 6 bases, with 14 bases of the junction left unmatched. CDR3 length: 15 residues. The germline V gene has CDR1 MNHGY and CDR2 SAAAGT. CDR3 loop: CASSWGGMGGDTQYF. The CDR3 nucleotides read TGTGCCAGCTCTTGGGGGGGGATGGGAGGGGATACGCAGTATTTT.

This clonotype has just a few counts. V gene TRBV19 combines with J gene TRBJ1-1; TRBD1 matches at 7 bases. Germline CDR1 and CDR2: LNHDA and SQIVND (reference sequence). This CDR3 is 14 amino acids long. V lost 6 bases to trimming and J lost 10 bases; unmatched junction nucleotides: 14. The CDR3 spells CASSGGGAPGGAFF. CDR3 coding DNA: TGTGCCAGTAGCGGGGGAGGGGCTCCAGGGGGAGCTTTCTTT.

This clonotype has a handful of counts. The rearrangement joins TRBV7-9 to TRBJ1-1; possible D gene TRBD1, 5 bases. Trimming shortened V by 3 bases and J by 1 base, and 9 bases separated the two germline ends. This CDR3 is 14 amino acids long. CDR1 and CDR2 from the germline V gene are SEHNR and FQNEAQ (reference sequence). CDR3 DNA sequence: TGTGCCAGCAGCTTCCCCGGACAGAACACTGAAGCTTTCTTT. This codes for CASSFPGQNTEAFF.

The V call is TRBV9, the J call TRBJ2-1; D is unclear. The CDR3 spans 14 residues. The germline V and J ends were trimmed by 0 bases and 8 bases, with 12 bases remaining between them. Germline V gene data show CDR1 as SGDLS and CDR2 as YYNGEE. In DNA form, the CDR3 reads TGTGCCAGCAGCGTAGAAGCCGCGACCTATGAGCAGTTCTTC. Protein: CASSVEAATYEQFF.

This clonotype was counted only a few times. The rearrangement joins TRBV7-8 to TRBJ2-7; no clear D gene. V was shortened by 2 bases and J by 3 bases, with 11 bases between the two germline ends. The CDR3 covers 14 residues. CDR1 SGHVS and CDR2 FQNEAQ come from the germline V gene. The CDR3 DNA sequence: TGTGCCAGCAGCTTATCCGGGTACGGCTACGAGCAGTACGTC. Translated: CASSLSGYGYEQYV.

CDR3 nucleotides: TGTGCCAGCAGTCCGCATAGGGGGGTAACAGATACGCAGTATTTT. This codes for CASSPHRGVTDTQYF. The chain employs TRBV25-1 and TRBJ2-3; D might be TRBD1 or TRBD2, each matching 6 bases. Germline-derived CDR1 and CDR2 are MGHDK and SYGVNS. The CDR3 extends over 15 amino acids. Trimming pared 5 bases from V and 3 bases from J, leaving 15 bases between.

This clonotype was detected a few times. CDR3 region: CASSFDLALPGTDTQYF. In DNA form, the CDR3 reads TGCGCCAGCAGCTTCGACCTGGCACTACCCGGCACAGATACGCAGTATTTT. V usage is TRBV4-1 and J usage is TRBJ2-3, with unresolved D. The CDR3 loop spans 17 amino acids. Trimming shortened V by 5 bases and J by 1 base, and 19 bases separated the two germline ends. CDR1 is MGHRA and CDR2 is YSYEKL in the germline V gene.

This clonotype has a handful of counts. V gene TRBV19 combines with J gene TRBJ1-6, with TRBD1 as a possible D gene (6 bases). Trimming took 5 bases from V and 8 from J, leaving 16 bases between them. The CDR3 extends over 15 amino acids. Germline assignment: CDR1 LNHDA and CDR2 SQIVND (reference sequence). CDR3 DNA: TGTGCCAGTAGTCCCCGGACAGAGAGACATTCACCCCTCCACTTT. Amino acids: CASSPRTERHSPLHF. The full variable domain, its missing parts supplied by reference TRBV19 and TRBJ1-6, is DGGITQSPKYLFRKEGQNVTLSCEQNLNHDAMYWYRQDPGQGLRLIYYSQIVNDFQKGDIAEGYSVSREKKESFPLTVTSAQKNPTAFYLCASSPRTERHSPLHFGNGTRLTVT.

V usage is TRBV7-6 and J usage is TRBJ2-5; D is unresolved. The germline CDR1 and CDR2 sequences are SGHVS and FNYEAQ. V lost 2 bases and J lost 5, with 9 bases in between. This CDR3 has 13 residues. CDR3 in DNA: TGTGCCAGCAGCTTAATCGGGTTGGAGACCCAGTACTTC. It translates to CASSLIGLETQYF.

This clonotype occurred once. The chain combines TRBV2 with TRBJ2-5; no clear D gene. This CDR3 region has 17 residues. The V and J ends lost 5 bases and 3 bases respectively, with 22 bases between them. Germline V gene sequence: CDR1 SNHLY, CDR2 FYNNEI. CDR3 sequence (DNA): TGTGCCAGCAGTACATCCGGTGGGGTTGCCCCTAAAGAGACCCAGTACTTC. Its protein is CASSTSGGVAPKETQYF.

V is TRBV14 and J is TRBJ1-2, with D unclear. Trimming took off 4 bases at V and 6 bases at J, with 15 bases between the two ends. The CDR3 length is 14 residues. Germline CDR1 and CDR2: SGHDN and FVKESK. CDR3 sequence: CASSPNPEGNGYTF. The CDR3 bases are TGTGCCAGCAGCCCCAATCCCGAAGGTAATGGCTACACCTTC.

This clonotype was counted a single time. The chain recombines TRBV4-1 with TRBJ1-5, with D hard to call. CDR3 length equals 16 residues. Trimming shortened V by 1 base and J by 4 bases, and 14 bases separated the two germline ends. In germline, CDR1 is MGHRA, CDR2 YSYEKL. The CDR3 reads CASSQAPPGGNQPQHF. DNA for the CDR3: TGCGCCAGCAGCCAAGCCCCTCCGGGAGGGAATCAGCCCCAGCATTTT.

In this sample, this clonotype turned up a few times. The genes are TRBV12-3 or TRBV12-4 and TRBJ1-3; no definite D call. Trimming removed 3 bases at V and 0 bases at J, with 15 bases between. This CDR3 has 17 residues. DNA of the CDR3: TGTGCCAGCAGTTTGATGGGGATGGGAAGCTCTGGAAACACCATATATTTT. Its protein is CASSLMGMGSSGNTIYF.

This clonotype was picked up many times. The chain employs TRBV7-2 and TRBJ1-5, with D possibly TRBD1 on 5 matching bases. The CDR3 has 15 amino acids. Germline CDR1 SGHTA, CDR2 FQGNSA. With 0 bases removed from V and 5 bases from J, the gap between germline ends came to 11 bases. CDR3: CASSLATGPYQPQHF. CDR3 nucleotides: TGTGCCAGCAGCTTAGCCACGGGGCCTTATCAGCCCCAGCATTTT.

V and J are TRBV20-1 and TRBJ2-1; TRBD2 matches 12 bases. The length of the CDR3 is 17 residues. With 6 bases clipped from V and 2 bases from J, the junction kept 11 bases outside the gene matches. Per the germline V gene, CDR1 is DFQATT and CDR2 is SNEGSKA (reference sequence). Here the CDR3 reads CSALLAGGRAPYNEQFF. DNA for the CDR3: TGCAGTGCCCTACTAGCGGGGGGCCGGGCCCCCTACAATGAGCAGTTCTTC.

In its sample, this clonotype was seen once. This chain joins TRBV27 and TRBJ1-2, with D perhaps matching TRBD1 (5 bases). This CDR3 spans 16 amino acids. V lost 2 bases and J 4 bases, leaving 17 bases between the germline ends. Per the germline V gene, CDR1 is MNHEY and CDR2 is SMNVEV (reference sequence). The CDR3, as DNA: TGTGCCAGCAGTTTAAGTTGGGGGGAGAAACCCTATGGCTACACCTTC. This sequence encodes CASSLSWGEKPYGYTF.

This clonotype was observed a few times. The V gene is TRBV12-3 or TRBV12-4, the J gene TRBJ2-6, with 9 bases lining up with TRBD1. The CDR3 covers 18 residues. Losses at the gene ends were 6 bases for V and 0 bases for J; bases not matched to a gene: 9. The CDR3 region has the DNA TGTGCCAGCAGCGGGGCGTGGACAGGGGCCTCTGGGGCCAACGTCCTGACTTTC. Translation: CASSGAWTGASGANVLTF.

V and J are TRBV4-2 and TRBJ1-2; 9 bases match TRBD1. Germline CDR1 and CDR2: LGHNA and YNFKEQ. V shed 2 bases and J 4 bases; nucleotides not matched to a gene: 5. There are 15 residues in the CDR3. CDR3 sequence reads: CASSQNRGRIYGYTF. The CDR3 bases are TGTGCCAGCAGCCAAAACAGGGGGCGGATCTATGGCTACACCTTC.

This clonotype was counted a single time. Since a much larger clone is just one base distant, this may be a read error. The chain has TRBV7-6 and TRBJ2-7, with 8 positions matching TRBD1. Germline V CDR1 and CDR2: SGHVS, FNYEAQ. CDR3 length equals 16 residues. For the CDR3, the DNA is TGTACCAGCAGGAAATTTGGTTTGGGGACAGGTGACGAGCAGTACTTC. It yields the protein CTSRKFGLGTGDEQYF. Combining the CDR3 with reference TRBV7-6 and TRBJ2-7 gives the whole variable domain GAGVSQSPRYKVTKRGQDVALRCDPISGHVSLYWYRQALGQGPEFLTYFNYEAQQDKSGLPNDRFSAERPEGSISTLTIQRTEQRDSAMYRCTSRKFGLGTGDEQYFGPGTRLTVT.

In this sample, this clonotype turned up once. The genes are TRBV28 and TRBJ2-1; 8 nucleotides align to TRBD1. V dropped 10 bases and J dropped 4; count of bases not matched to a gene: 12. Germline-derived CDR1 and CDR2 are MDHEN and SYDVKM. CDR3 length: 15 residues. CDR3 nucleotides: TGTGCCAACATACCCGGGACAGGTCCTTACAATGAGCAGTTCTTC. Protein product: CANIPGTGPYNEQFF.

This clonotype has ten or more counts. The chain is built from TRBV7-2 and TRBJ2-1, with TRBD2 matching over 14 bases. The V and J ends lost 5 bases and 1 base, in that order; junction bases with no gene match: 10. The CDR3 contains 19 residues. The germline gives CDR1 SGHTA, CDR2 FQGNSA. The CDR3, as DNA: TGTGCCAGCAGCCCTCATAGGACTAGCGGGGGGATGTCCTACAATGAGCAGTTCTTC. This translates into CASSPHRTSGGMSYNEQFF.

This clonotype appeared a few times. The rearrangement joins TRBV6-2 or TRBV6-3 to TRBJ2-7, with D perhaps TRBD2 (5 bases). CDR3 length equals 14 residues. Germline CDR1 and CDR2: MNHEY and SVGEGT. V lost 7 bases and J lost 3, with 16 bases in between. The CDR3 here is CASTPGSGVYEQYV. The CDR3, as DNA: TGTGCCAGCACCCCCGGCAGCGGCGTCTACGAGCAGTACGTC.